Below are 4 T cell receptor beta chains sequenced from a single sample in a study of shared clonotypes between healthy human individuals. Only in-frame clones appear in the TCRdb table, and some are missing; sequencing was by immunoSEQ multiplex PCR. Of roughly 1,000,000 clones in the sample, about 80% are singletons; the top ten hold approximately 0.56%. Sequencing was done on a sample of memory CD4+ T cells from PBMCs. The sample's subset: CD45RA-negative fraction. The receptors here all came from a man aged 18-30 years in good health. Some clones in this sample may be carry-over from other donors' samples.

This chain joins TRBV6-6 and TRBJ2-2, with no clear D. There are 16 residues in the CDR3. Germline V gene data show CDR1 as MNHNY and CDR2 as SVGAGI (reference sequence). V was clipped by 1 base and J by 1 base, with 10 bases between them. The CDR3 nucleotides are TGTGCCAGCAGTTACTGGGTTGACGGGAACACCGGGGAGCTGTTTTTT. Its translation is CASSYWVDGNTGELFF.

The rearrangement uses TRBV9 and TRBJ2-2, with D uncertain. Germline CDR1 SGDLS, CDR2 YYNGEE. CDR3 length equals 12 residues. V was shortened by 0 bases and J by 6 bases, with 3 bases between the two germline ends. CDR3 loop: CASSVGPGELFF. CDR3 coding DNA: TGTGCCAGCAGCGTAGGGCCCGGGGAGCTGTTTTTT. The full variable domain, its missing parts supplied by reference TRBV9 and TRBJ2-2, is DSGVTQTPKHLITATGQRVTLRCSPRSGDLSVYWYQQSLDQGLQFLIQYYNGEERAKGNILERFSAQQFPDLHSELNLSSLELGDSALYFCASSVGPGELFFGEGSRLTVL.

V usage is TRBV5-1 and J usage is TRBJ2-5; TRBD2 matches 8 bases. The CDR3 contains 16 residues. J lost 2 bases, V lost 0 bases, and 6 bases had no gene match. Per the germline V gene, CDR1 is SGHRS and CDR2 is YFSETQ. CDR3 nucleotide sequence: TGCGCCAGCAGCTTGGAGGGGGTAGCGGGGCAAGAGACCCAGTACTTC. It yields the protein CASSLEGVAGQETQYF. The complete variable domain, with remaining parts taken from reference TRBV5-1 and TRBJ2-5, reads KAGVTQTPRYLIKTRGQQVTLSCSPISGHRSVSWYQQTPGQGLQFLFEYFSETQRNKGNFPGRFSGRQFSNSRSEMNVSTLELGDSALYLCASSLEGVAGQETQYFGPGTRLLVL.

This clone has a single count. The J gene is TRBJ1-5, the V gene TRBV19; maybe TRBD1 (5 bases). Trimming removed 7 bases from V and 1 base from J, with 14 bases in between. The germline gives CDR1 LNHDA, CDR2 SQIVND (reference sequence). The CDR3 sequence is 15 residues long. CDR3 nucleotide sequence: TGTGCCAGTAAGTATAAGCCAGGGAGCAATCAGCCCCAGCATTTT. It is translated as CASKYKPGSNQPQHF.